Each of the 7 T cell receptor beta chains below was sequenced from the same sample in a study of chemoradiotherapy in HPV16-positive cancers. Data came from immunoSEQ multiplex PCR; TCRdb stores just in-frame clones and leaves some out. The sample carries 20,000 to 30,000 clones, roughly 94% recorded once. Sampling was performed from a patient who underwent chemoradiotherapy. These receptors were taken from a human donor with HPV-associated anogenital cancer.

The chain joins TRBV18 to TRBJ2-7, with a possible D match to TRBD2 (5 bases). CDR1 is KGHSH, CDR2 LQKENI, per germline. The CDR3 totals 15 residues. V gave up 2 bases and J gave up 0 bases, with 11 bases separating them. CDR3 protein: CASSPKTGSSYEQYF. DNA for the CDR3: TGTGCCAGCTCACCAAAGACGGGGAGCTCCTACGAGCAGTACTTC.

This rearrangement joins TRBV28 to TRBJ1-1, with a weak D call TRBD1 (5 bases). This CDR3 spans 16 amino acids. V lost 1 base to trimming and J lost 1 base, with 13 bases between them. CDR1 MDHEN and CDR2 SYDVKM come from the germline V gene. The CDR3, as DNA: TGTGCCAGCAGTTTATTTGGGGCGGTGGGGAACACTGAAGCTTTCTTT. Its protein is CASSLFGAVGNTEAFF.

The chain is built from TRBV28 and TRBJ1-6, with D perhaps matching TRBD1 (6 bases). The germline gives CDR1 MDHEN, CDR2 SYDVKM. This CDR3 region has 13 residues. The V gene lost 8 bases and the J gene lost 5 bases, with 10 bases spanning the gap. CDR3 region: CASRDTNNSPLHF. The CDR3, as DNA: TGTGCCAGCCGGGACACCAATAATTCACCCCTCCACTTT.

The rearrangement joins TRBV2 to TRBJ2-5; D is unresolved. The V gene lost 5 bases and the J gene lost 2 bases, with 9 bases spanning the gap. The CDR3 is 13 amino acids. CDR1 SNHLY and CDR2 FYNNEI come from the germline V gene. The CDR3: CASSKESQETQYF. In DNA, the CDR3 is TGTGCCAGCAGTAAGGAGAGTCAAGAGACCCAGTACTTC.

The rearrangement uses TRBV28 and TRBJ2-1, with 11 bases fitting TRBD2. V trimming: 0 bases; J trimming: 10 bases; junction bases outside the gene matches: 2. Germline CDR1 reads MDHEN; CDR2 reads SYDVKM. This CDR3 has 14 amino acids. The CDR3 spells CASSLWASGGEQFF. For the CDR3, the DNA is TGTGCCAGCAGTTTATGGGCTAGCGGGGGGGAGCAGTTCTTC.

This clone was observed a single time. The chain joins TRBV5-6 to TRBJ2-1, with 16 bases matching TRBD2. CDR1 is SGHDT, CDR2 YYEEEE, per germline. The V and J ends lost 5 bases and 6 bases, in that order; junction bases with no gene match: 14. The CDR3 has 19 residues. CDR3 DNA sequence: TGTGCCAGCAGGATCCTAGGGGAGGGACTAGCGGGGGGGCTCAATGAGCAGTTCTTC. Protein product: CASRILGEGLAGGLNEQFF. The full variable domain, in which reference TRBV5-6 and TRBJ2-1 provide the parts outside the CDR3, is DAGVTQSPTHLIKTRGQQVTLRCSPKSGHDTVSWYQQALGQGPQFIFQYYEEEERQRGNFPDRFSGHQFPNYSSELNVNALLLGDSALYLCASRILGEGLAGGLNEQFFGPGTRLTVL.

J is TRBJ2-7 and V is TRBV2; D not resolved. The CDR3 is 11 residues long. Germline V CDR1 and CDR2: SNHLY, FYNNEI. The V end was cut by 6 bases, the J end by 4 bases, with 7 bases between. The CDR3: CASSGEYEQYF. As DNA, the CDR3 is TGTGCCAGCAGCGGCGAGTACGAGCAGTACTTC.